The entry below gives a single TCR beta chain sequence along with its context. Source study methods: For nucleated cells, counts were estimated from reference gene primer amplification. Libraries were prepared by immunoSEQ multiplex PCR; TCRdb keeps only in-frame clonotypes and omits some of them. V, J and clone size are those of that table, while D and trimming were read from the DNA. The sample carries 11,000 or so clones, 70% to 85% recorded once. The entry originates in a study of blood T cell repertoires in COVID-19. Background on the study: T cells, B-cell-depleted T cells, or PBMCs provided the cDNA or gDNA that served as material.

Sequencing was done on a sample of peripheral blood. The TCR originated in a man in his 60s with COVID-19, enrolled during active disease.

Written as DNA, the CDR3 is TGTGCCAGCACCCGCCCCGACAGGGGGCGGGAAGCTTTCTTT. It encodes CASTRPDRGREAFF. The V and J genes are TRBV2 and TRBJ1-1; 10 nucleotides agree with TRBD1. Germline CDR1 and CDR2: SNHLY and FYNNEI. The ends lost 7 bases at V and 8 bases at J; junction bases unmatched: 10. The CDR3 is 14 residues long.